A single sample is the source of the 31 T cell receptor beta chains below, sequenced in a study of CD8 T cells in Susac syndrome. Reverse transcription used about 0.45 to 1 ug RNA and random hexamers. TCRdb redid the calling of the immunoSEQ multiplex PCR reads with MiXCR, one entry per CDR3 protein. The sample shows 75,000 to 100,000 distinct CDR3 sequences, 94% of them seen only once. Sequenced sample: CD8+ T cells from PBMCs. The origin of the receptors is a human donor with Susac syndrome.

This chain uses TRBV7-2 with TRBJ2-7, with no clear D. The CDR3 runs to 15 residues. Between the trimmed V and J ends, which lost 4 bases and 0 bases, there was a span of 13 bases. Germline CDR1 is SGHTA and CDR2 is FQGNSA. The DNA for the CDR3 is TGTGCCAGCAGCTCTTTTGGCAGTAGCTCCTACGAGCAGTACTTC. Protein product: CASSSFGSSSYEQYF. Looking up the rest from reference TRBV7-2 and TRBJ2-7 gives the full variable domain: GAGVSQSPSNKVTEKGKDVELRCDPISGHTALYWYRQSLGQGLEFLIYFQGNSAPDKSGLPSDRFSAERTGGSVSTLTIQRTQQEDSAVYLCASSSFGSSSYEQYFGPGTRLTVT.

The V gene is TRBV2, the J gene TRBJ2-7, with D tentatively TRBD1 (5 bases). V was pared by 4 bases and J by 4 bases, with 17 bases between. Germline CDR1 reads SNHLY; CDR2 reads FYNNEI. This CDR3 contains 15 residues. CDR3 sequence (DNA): TGTGCCAGCAGTGCTCTCCTGGACAATTCATACGAGCAGTACTTC. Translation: CASSALLDNSYEQYF.

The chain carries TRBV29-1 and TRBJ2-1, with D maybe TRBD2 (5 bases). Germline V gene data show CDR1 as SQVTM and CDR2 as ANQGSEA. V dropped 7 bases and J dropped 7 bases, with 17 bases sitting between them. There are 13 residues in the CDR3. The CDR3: CSGIFYGVNEQFF. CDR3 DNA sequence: TGCAGCGGTATTTTTTACGGGGTTAATGAGCAGTTCTTC.

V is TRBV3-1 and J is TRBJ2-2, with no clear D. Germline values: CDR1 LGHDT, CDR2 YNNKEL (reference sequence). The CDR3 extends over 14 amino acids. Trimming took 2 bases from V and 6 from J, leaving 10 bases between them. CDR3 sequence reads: CASSQPLGPGELFF. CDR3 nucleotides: TGTGCCAGCAGCCAACCGCTTGGGCCCGGGGAGCTGTTTTTT.

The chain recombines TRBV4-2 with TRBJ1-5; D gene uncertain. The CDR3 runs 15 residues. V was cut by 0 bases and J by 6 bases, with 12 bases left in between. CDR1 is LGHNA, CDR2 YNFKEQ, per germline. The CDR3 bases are TGTGCCAGCAGCCAAGATTTTGGAGGGCCTCAGCCCCAGCATTTT. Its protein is CASSQDFGGPQPQHF.

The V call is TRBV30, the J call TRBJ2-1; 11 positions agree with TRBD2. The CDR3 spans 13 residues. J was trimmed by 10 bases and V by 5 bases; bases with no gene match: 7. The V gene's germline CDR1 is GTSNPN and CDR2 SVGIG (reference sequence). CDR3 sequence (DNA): TGTGCCTGGGCACTAGCGGGAGTAGGCGAGCAGTTCTTC. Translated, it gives CAWALAGVGEQFF. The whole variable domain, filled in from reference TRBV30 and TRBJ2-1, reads SQTIHQWPATLVQPVGSPLSLECTVEGTSNPNLYWYRQAAGRGLQLLFYSVGIGQISSEVPQNLSASRPQDRQFILSSKKLLLSDSGFYLCAWALAGVGEQFFGPGTRLTVL.

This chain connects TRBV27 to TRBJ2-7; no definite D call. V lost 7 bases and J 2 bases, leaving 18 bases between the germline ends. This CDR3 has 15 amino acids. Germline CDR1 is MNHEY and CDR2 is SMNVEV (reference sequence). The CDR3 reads CASTYSLGGTYEQYF. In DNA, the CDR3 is TGTGCCAGCACTTACAGCTTGGGCGGAACCTACGAGCAGTACTTC.

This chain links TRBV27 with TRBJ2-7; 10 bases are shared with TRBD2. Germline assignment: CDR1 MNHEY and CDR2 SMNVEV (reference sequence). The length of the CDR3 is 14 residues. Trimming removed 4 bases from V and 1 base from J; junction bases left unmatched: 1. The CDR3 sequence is CASSSTSGSYEQYF. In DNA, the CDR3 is TGTGCCAGCAGTTCGACTAGCGGGTCCTACGAGCAGTACTTC.

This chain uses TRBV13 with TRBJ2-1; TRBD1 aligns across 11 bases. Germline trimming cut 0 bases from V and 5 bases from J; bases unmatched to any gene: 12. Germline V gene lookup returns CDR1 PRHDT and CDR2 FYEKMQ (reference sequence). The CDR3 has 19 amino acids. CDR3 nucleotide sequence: TGTGCCAGCAGCTTAGGGGACAGGGGGCGCGGGGTAATACACAATGAGCAGTTCTTC. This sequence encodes CASSLGDRGRGVIHNEQFF.

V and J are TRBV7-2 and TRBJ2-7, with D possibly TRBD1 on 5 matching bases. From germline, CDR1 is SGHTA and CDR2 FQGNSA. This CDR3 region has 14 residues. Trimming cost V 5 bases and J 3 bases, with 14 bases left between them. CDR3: CASSPDSPHYEQYF. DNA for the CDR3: TGTGCCAGCAGCCCTGACAGCCCACACTACGAGCAGTACTTC.

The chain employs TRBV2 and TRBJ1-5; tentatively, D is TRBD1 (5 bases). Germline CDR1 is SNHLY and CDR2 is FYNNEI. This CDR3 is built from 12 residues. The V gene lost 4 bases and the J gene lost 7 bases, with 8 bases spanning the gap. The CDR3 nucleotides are TGTGCCAGCAGTGGAGGGGACCAGCCCCAGCATTTT. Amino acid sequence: CASSGGDQPQHF.

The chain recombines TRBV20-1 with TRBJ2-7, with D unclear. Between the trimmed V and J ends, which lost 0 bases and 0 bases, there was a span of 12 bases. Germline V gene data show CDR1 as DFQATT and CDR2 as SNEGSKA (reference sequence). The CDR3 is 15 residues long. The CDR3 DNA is TGCAGTGCTAGAGATCCTGAGAACCCCTCCTACGAGCAGTACTTC. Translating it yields CSARDPENPSYEQYF.

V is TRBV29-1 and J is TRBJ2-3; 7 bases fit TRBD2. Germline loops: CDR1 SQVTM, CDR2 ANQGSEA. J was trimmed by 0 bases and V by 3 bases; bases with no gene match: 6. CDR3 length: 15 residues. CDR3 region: CSVEWLADSTDTQYF. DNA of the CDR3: TGCAGCGTTGAGTGGCTAGCGGATAGCACAGATACGCAGTATTTT.

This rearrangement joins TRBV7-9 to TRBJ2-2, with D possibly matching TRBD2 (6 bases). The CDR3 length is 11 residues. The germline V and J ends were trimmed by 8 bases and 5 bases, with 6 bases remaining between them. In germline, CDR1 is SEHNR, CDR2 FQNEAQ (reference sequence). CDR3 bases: TGTGCCAGCGGGGGGACCGGGGAGCTGTTTTTT. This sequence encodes CASGGTGELFF.

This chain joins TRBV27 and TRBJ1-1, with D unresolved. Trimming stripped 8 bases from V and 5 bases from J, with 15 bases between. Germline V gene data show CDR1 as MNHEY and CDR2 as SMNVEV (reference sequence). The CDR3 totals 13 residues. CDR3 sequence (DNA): TGTGCCAGCTCAGACCCGGGTTTAACTGAAGCTTTCTTT. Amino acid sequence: CASSDPGLTEAFF.

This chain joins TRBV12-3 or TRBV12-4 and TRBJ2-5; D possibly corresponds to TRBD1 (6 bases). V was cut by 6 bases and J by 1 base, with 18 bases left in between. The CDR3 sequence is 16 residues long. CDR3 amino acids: CASRASRAGVQETQYF. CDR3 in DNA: TGTGCCAGCAGAGCGTCCCGGGCAGGGGTCCAAGAGACCCAGTACTTC.

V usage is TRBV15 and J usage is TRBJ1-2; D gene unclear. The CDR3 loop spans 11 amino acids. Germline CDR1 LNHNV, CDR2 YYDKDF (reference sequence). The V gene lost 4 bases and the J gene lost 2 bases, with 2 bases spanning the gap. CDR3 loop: CATSMNYGYTF. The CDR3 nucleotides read TGTGCCACCAGCATGAACTATGGCTACACCTTC. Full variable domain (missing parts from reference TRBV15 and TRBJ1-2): DAMVIQNPRYQVTQFGKPVTLSCSQTLNHNVMYWYQQKSSQAPKLLFHYYDKDFNNEADTPDNFQSRRPNTSFCFLDIRSPGLGDTAMYLCATSMNYGYTFGSGTRLTVV.

The CDR3 nucleotides are TGTGCCAGCAGCCTTAGCGGGACGGGCACAGATACGCAGTATTTT. Amino acid sequence: CASSLSGTGTDTQYF. The chain recombines TRBV28 with TRBJ2-3; the match to TRBD2 covers 8 bases. The CDR3 consists of 15 residues. The V and J ends lost 6 bases and 1 base, in that order; junction bases with no gene match: 6. In germline, CDR1 is MDHEN, CDR2 SYDVKM.

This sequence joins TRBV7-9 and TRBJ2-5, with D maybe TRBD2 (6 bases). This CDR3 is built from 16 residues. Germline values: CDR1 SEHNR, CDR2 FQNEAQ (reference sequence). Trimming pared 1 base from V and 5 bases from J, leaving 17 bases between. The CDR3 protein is CASSLGRAPGTETQYF. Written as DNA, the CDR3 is TGTGCCAGCAGCTTAGGGAGGGCCCCCGGGACGGAGACCCAGTACTTC. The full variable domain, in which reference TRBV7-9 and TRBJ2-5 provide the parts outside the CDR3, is DTGVSQNPRHKITKRGQNVTFRCDPISEHNRLYWYRQTLGQGPEFLTYFQNEAQLEKSRLLSDRFSAERPKGSFSTLEIQRTEQGDSAMYLCASSLGRAPGTETQYFGPGTRLLVL.

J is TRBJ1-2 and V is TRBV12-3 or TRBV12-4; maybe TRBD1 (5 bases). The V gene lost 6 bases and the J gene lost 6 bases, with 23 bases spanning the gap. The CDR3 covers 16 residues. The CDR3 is CASSLSPGREFHGYTF. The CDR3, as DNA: TGTGCCAGCAGCCTTTCCCCTGGCAGGGAATTTCATGGCTACACCTTC.

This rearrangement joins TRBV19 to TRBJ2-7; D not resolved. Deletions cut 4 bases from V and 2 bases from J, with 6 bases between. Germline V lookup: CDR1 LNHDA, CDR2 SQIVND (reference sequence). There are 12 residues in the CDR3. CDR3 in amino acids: CASSTDAYEQYF. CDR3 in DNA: TGTGCCAGTAGTACGGACGCCTACGAGCAGTACTTC.

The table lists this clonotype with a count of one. The chain's CDR3 is CASSVAGGGSGNTIYF. In DNA, the CDR3 is TGTGCCAGCAGCGTAGCTGGGGGAGGCTCTGGAAACACCATATATTTT. The chain combines TRBV9 with TRBJ1-3; D is possibly TRBD1 (5 bases). The CDR3 has 16 residues. Looked up from germline, CDR1 is SGDLS and CDR2 is YYNGEE. Trimming cost V 0 bases and J 0 bases, with 10 bases left between them.

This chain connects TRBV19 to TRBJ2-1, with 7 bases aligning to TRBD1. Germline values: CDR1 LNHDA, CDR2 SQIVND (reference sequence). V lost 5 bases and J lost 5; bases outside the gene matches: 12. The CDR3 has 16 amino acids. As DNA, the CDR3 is TGTGCCAGTAGTGACTTCGACAGGGCGACACACAATGAGCAGTTCTTC. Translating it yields CASSDFDRATHNEQFF.

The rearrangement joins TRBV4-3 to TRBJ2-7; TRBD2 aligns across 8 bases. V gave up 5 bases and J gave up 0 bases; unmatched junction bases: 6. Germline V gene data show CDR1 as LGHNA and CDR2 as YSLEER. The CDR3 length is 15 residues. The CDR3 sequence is CASSLTSASSYEQYF. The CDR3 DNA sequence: TGCGCCAGCAGCTTGACTAGCGCGAGCTCCTACGAGCAGTACTTC.

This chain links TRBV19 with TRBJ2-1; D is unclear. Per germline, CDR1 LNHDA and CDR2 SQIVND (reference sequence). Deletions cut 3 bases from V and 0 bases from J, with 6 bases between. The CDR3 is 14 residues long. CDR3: CASSISDSYNEQFF. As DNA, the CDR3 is TGTGCCAGTAGTATTAGTGACTCCTACAATGAGCAGTTCTTC.

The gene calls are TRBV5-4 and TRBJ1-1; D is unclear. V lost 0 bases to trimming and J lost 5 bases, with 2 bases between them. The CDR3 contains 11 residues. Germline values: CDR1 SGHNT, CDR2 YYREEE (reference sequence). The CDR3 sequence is CASSLATEAFF. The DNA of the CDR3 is TGTGCCAGCAGCTTGGCGACTGAAGCTTTCTTT.

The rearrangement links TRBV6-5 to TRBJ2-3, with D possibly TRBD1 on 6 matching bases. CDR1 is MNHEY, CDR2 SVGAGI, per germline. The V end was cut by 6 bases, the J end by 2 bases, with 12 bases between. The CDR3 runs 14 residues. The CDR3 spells CASSWTAYTDTQYF. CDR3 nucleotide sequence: TGTGCCAGCAGCTGGACAGCCTACACAGATACGCAGTATTTT.

CDR3 DNA sequence: TGTGCCAGCAGTTACTCCAAAGCGCGACCAGATACGCAGTATTTT. This encodes CASSYSKARPDTQYF. The genes are TRBV6-5 and TRBJ2-3; no firm D call. CDR1 is MNHEY, CDR2 SVGAGI, per germline. CDR3 length: 15 amino acids. V was clipped by 0 bases and J by 4 bases, with 11 bases between them.

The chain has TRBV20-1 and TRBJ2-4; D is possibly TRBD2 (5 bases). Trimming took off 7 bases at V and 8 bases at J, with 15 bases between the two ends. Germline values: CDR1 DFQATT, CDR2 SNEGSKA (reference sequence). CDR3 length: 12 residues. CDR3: CSVRSQRDIQYF. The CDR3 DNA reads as TGCAGTGTGAGGTCCCAGAGGGACATTCAGTACTTC.

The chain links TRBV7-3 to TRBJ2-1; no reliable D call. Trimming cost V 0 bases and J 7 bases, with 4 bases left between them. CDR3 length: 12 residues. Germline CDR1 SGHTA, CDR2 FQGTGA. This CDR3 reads CASSLTSNEQFF. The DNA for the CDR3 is TGTGCCAGCAGCTTAACTTCTAATGAGCAGTTCTTC.

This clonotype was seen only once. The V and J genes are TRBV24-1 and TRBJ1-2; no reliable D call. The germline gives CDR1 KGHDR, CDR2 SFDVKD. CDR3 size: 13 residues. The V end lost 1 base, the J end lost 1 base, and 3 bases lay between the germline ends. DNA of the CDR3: TGTGCCACCAGTGATTTACGTAACTATGGCTACACCTTC. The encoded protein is CATSDLRNYGYTF.